Below are 24 T cell receptor beta chains sequenced from a single sample in a study of shared clonotypes between healthy human individuals. Generated by immunoSEQ multiplex PCR, the TCRdb table keeps only in-frame clones and is missing some. The sample shows hundreds of thousands of clones, around 72% of them seen only once. The specimen sequenced was memory CD4+ T cells sorted from blood. The subset: CD45RA-negative fraction. The receptors here all came from a woman aged 25-40 years in good health.

In its sample, this clone was seen a few times. The chain couples TRBV30 to TRBJ2-2; 8 positions agree with TRBD2. Germline V lookup: CDR1 GTSNPN, CDR2 SVGIG (reference sequence). The CDR3 is 15 amino acids. Trimming took 4 bases from V and 3 from J; bases not matched to a gene: 7. CDR3 loop: CAWTPAGADTGELFF. The CDR3 nucleotides read TGTGCCTGGACCCCAGCGGGGGCGGACACCGGGGAGCTGTTTTTT.

The chain links TRBV6-5 to TRBJ1-3; D not certain. Germline values: CDR1 MNHEY, CDR2 SVGAGI. With 10 bases removed from V and 3 bases from J, the gap between germline ends came to 16 bases. CDR3 length equals 14 residues. This CDR3 reads CATQRLGFGNTIYF. DNA for the CDR3: TGTGCCACGCAGAGATTAGGATTTGGAAACACCATATATTTT.

The CDR3 DNA reads TGTGCCAGCAGTTTACCGGGACTAGCTTACGAGCAGTACTTC. This encodes CASSLPGLAYEQYF. V gene TRBV28 combines with J gene TRBJ2-7; 9 bases align to TRBD2. The CDR3 loop spans 14 amino acids. Looked up from germline, CDR1 is MDHEN and CDR2 is SYDVKM. V shed 2 bases, J shed 4 bases, and the junction held 3 bases outside the gene matches. Combining the CDR3 with reference TRBV28 and TRBJ2-7 gives the whole variable domain DVKVTQSSRYLVKRTGEKVFLECVQDMDHENMFWYRQDPGLGLRLIYFSYDVKMKEKGDIPEGYSVSREKKERFSLILESASTNQTSMYLCASSLPGLAYEQYFGPGTRLTVT.

The gene calls are TRBV11-3 and TRBJ2-1; D remains ambiguous. The CDR3 sequence is 14 residues long. V shed 3 bases and J shed 6 bases, with 12 bases lying between them. Germline-derived CDR1 and CDR2 are SGHNT and YENEEA. The CDR3 is CASSLSHPANEQFF. The CDR3 DNA reads TGTGCCAGCAGCTTGTCCCATCCCGCCAATGAGCAGTTCTTC.

The chain links TRBV7-6 to TRBJ2-2, with a weak D call TRBD1 (6 bases). The germline V and J ends were trimmed by 1 base and 4 bases, with 13 bases remaining between them. CDR1 is SGHVS, CDR2 FNYEAQ, per germline. The CDR3 is made up of 16 amino acids. Written as DNA, the CDR3 is TGTGCCAGCAGCTTAGGTATTCAGGGGTTCACCGGGGAGCTGTTTTTT. This sequence encodes CASSLGIQGFTGELFF.

The V call is TRBV6-6, the J call TRBJ2-1; perhaps D is TRBD1 or TRBD2 (5 bases each). Germline loops: CDR1 MNHNY, CDR2 SVGAGI (reference sequence). Trimming took off 2 bases at V and 7 bases at J, with 12 bases between the two ends. The CDR3 has 14 residues. DNA of the CDR3: TGTGCCAGCAGTTACGGGCAGGGCGGGAATGAGCAGTTCTTC. Translated: CASSYGQGGNEQFF.

This clone has only a few counts. The chain recombines TRBV7-2 with TRBJ2-1, with 8 bases matching TRBD1. Germline values: CDR1 SGHTA, CDR2 FQGNSA. V was pared by 5 bases and J by 2 bases, with 11 bases of the junction left unmatched. The CDR3 totals 17 residues. In DNA, the CDR3 is TGTGCCAGCAGCCACGGAGGGAGGACAGGGACCTACAATGAGCAGTTCTTC. Translation gives CASSHGGRTGTYNEQFF.

The chain links TRBV5-1 to TRBJ1-4, with D perhaps matching TRBD1 (5 bases). Germline values: CDR1 SGHRS, CDR2 YFSETQ. This CDR3 comprises 15 residues. V was clipped by 4 bases and J by 8 bases, with 18 bases between them. The CDR3 coding sequence is TGCGCCAGCAGCCGTTTTAGGGGAACAGGAGAAAAACTGTTTTTT. Its protein product is CASSRFRGTGEKLFF.

The J gene is TRBJ1-1, the V gene TRBV7-9; unclear D gene. CDR1 SEHNR and CDR2 FQNEAQ come from the germline V gene (reference sequence). With 3 bases removed from V and 0 bases from J, the gap between germline ends came to 14 bases. The CDR3 is 16 residues long. CDR3 nucleotide sequence: TGTGCCAGCAGCTTCAGCCGGGCCAGACTGAACACTGAAGCTTTCTTT. It encodes CASSFSRARLNTEAFF. The full variable domain, completed using reference TRBV7-9 and TRBJ1-1, is DTGVSQNPRHKITKRGQNVTFRCDPISEHNRLYWYRQTLGQGPEFLTYFQNEAQLEKSRLLSDRFSAERPKGSFSTLEIQRTEQGDSAMYLCASSFSRARLNTEAFFGQGTRLTVV.

The chain has TRBV28 and TRBJ2-7; 10 positions agree with TRBD1. Germline CDR1 MDHEN, CDR2 SYDVKM. Unmatched junction bases numbered 8, after V lost 4 bases and J lost 2 bases. The CDR3 loop spans 16 amino acids. The DNA of the CDR3 is TGTGCCAGCAGTTCATCCGGGACAGGGGTTACCTACGAGCAGTACTTC. Residues: CASSSSGTGVTYEQYF.

The chain links TRBV9 to TRBJ2-2; D call uncertain. Trimming removed 0 bases at V and 6 bases at J, with 6 bases between. Per the germline V gene, CDR1 is SGDLS and CDR2 is YYNGEE. The CDR3 runs to 13 residues. CDR3 in DNA: TGTGCCAGCAGCGTAGGCGGATCCGGGGAGCTGTTTTTT. Its protein product is CASSVGGSGELFF.

The CDR3 reads CASSPQRTGVLDYGYTF. The CDR3 bases are TGTGCCAGCTCACCACAAAGGACAGGGGTTTTGGACTATGGCTACACCTTC. The chain is built from TRBV18 and TRBJ1-2; TRBD1 matches 9 bases. The germline gives CDR1 KGHSH, CDR2 LQKENI. The CDR3 spans 17 residues. J gave up 3 bases and V 1 base, and 9 bases lay outside the gene matches.

CDR3 coding DNA: TGTGCCAGCAGTCTCGACAGGAGAGGCTACACCTTC. Translation gives CASSLDRRGYTF. The chain carries TRBV6-6 and TRBJ1-2; D perhaps matches TRBD1 (6 bases). Trimming took off 5 bases at V and 8 bases at J, with 12 bases between the two ends. CDR1 is MNHNY, CDR2 SVGAGI, per germline (reference sequence). The CDR3 loop spans 12 amino acids.

The V call is TRBV18, the J call TRBJ2-5; D gene unclear. The germline V and J ends were trimmed by 2 bases and 1 base, with 8 bases remaining between them. The CDR3 loop spans 14 amino acids. Germline CDR1 reads KGHSH; CDR2 reads LQKENI. CDR3 protein: CASSPEYSQETQYF. The CDR3 region has the DNA TGTGCCAGCTCACCAGAATACAGCCAAGAGACCCAGTACTTC.

The chain is built from TRBV11-1 and TRBJ2-7; the match to TRBD1 covers 9 bases. The CDR3 length is 15 residues. Germline V CDR1 and CDR2: SGHAT, FQDESV (reference sequence). V dropped 5 bases and J dropped 0; count of bases not matched to a gene: 5. In DNA form, the CDR3 reads TGTGCCAGCAGCCCGGACAGGGGCAGCTCCTACGAGCAGTACTTC. Translating gives CASSPDRGSSYEQYF. Full variable domain (remainder filled in from reference TRBV11-1 and TRBJ2-7): EAEVAQSPRYKITEKSQAVAFWCDPISGHATLYWYRQILGQGPELLVQFQDESVVDDSQLPKDRFSAERLKGVDSTLKIQPAELGDSAMYLCASSPDRGSSYEQYFGPGTRLTVT.

The chain has TRBV5-1 and TRBJ2-3, with 9 nucleotides matching TRBD1. The V segment lost 2 bases and the J segment 4 bases; nucleotides outside the gene matches: 2. CDR1 is SGHRS and CDR2 is YFSETQ in the germline V gene. The CDR3 spans 14 residues. The CDR3 loop is CASSLRQGADTQYF. CDR3 nucleotides: TGCGCCAGCAGCTTACGACAGGGGGCAGATACGCAGTATTTT.

This sequence joins TRBV15 and TRBJ1-2, with D tentatively TRBD1 (6 bases). Germline CDR1 is LNHNV and CDR2 is YYDKDF (reference sequence). CDR3 length equals 15 residues. Trimming took off 1 base at V and 2 bases at J, with 11 bases between the two ends. CDR3 coding DNA: TGTGCCACCAGCAGAGGGAACAGGGCAAACTATGGCTACACCTTC. It translates to CATSRGNRANYGYTF.

The rearrangement uses TRBV19 and TRBJ2-1, with 11 bases fitting TRBD2. The germline CDR1 and CDR2 sequences are LNHDA and SQIVND (reference sequence). The CDR3 covers 17 residues. The junction had 12 bases not matched to a gene; V was cut back by 4 bases and J by 7 bases. CDR3: CASSTEETSGAWNEQFF. CDR3 nucleotide sequence: TGTGCCAGTAGTACAGAAGAGACTAGCGGGGCGTGGAATGAGCAGTTCTTC.

This chain uses TRBV29-1 with TRBJ2-1, with 13 nucleotides matching TRBD2. Germline V gene lookup returns CDR1 SQVTM and CDR2 ANQGSEA. V gave up 6 bases and J gave up 6 bases; unmatched junction bases: 8. CDR3 length: 15 residues. As DNA, the CDR3 is TGCAGCGTCCGAGGACTAGCGGGAGTCCCCAATGAGCAGTTCTTC. It translates to CSVRGLAGVPNEQFF.

CDR3 sequence (DNA): TGTGCCAGCTCACTGGGACAGGGACCCTACGAGCAGTACTTC. The encoded protein is CASSLGQGPYEQYF. The chain employs TRBV18 and TRBJ2-7; 9 bases agree with TRBD1. V lost 4 bases and J lost 2; bases outside the gene matches: 3. The CDR3 is 14 residues long. Germline V gene lookup returns CDR1 KGHSH and CDR2 LQKENI.

The chain has TRBV5-1 and TRBJ2-2, with 8 bases lining up with TRBD1. Germline V lookup: CDR1 SGHRS, CDR2 YFSETQ. V dropped 2 bases and J dropped 7; count of bases not matched to a gene: 13. The CDR3 totals 17 residues. In nucleotides, the CDR3 is TGCGCCAGCAGCTTTTCCCGCTCTGGACAGGGCCACGGGGAGCTGTTTTTT. Translation gives CASSFSRSGQGHGELFF.

The V and J genes are TRBV30 and TRBJ2-3; D is perhaps TRBD2 (6 bases). V was pared by 4 bases and J by 5 bases, with 13 bases between. This CDR3 is built from 13 residues. Germline V gene lookup returns CDR1 GTSNPN and CDR2 SVGIG (reference sequence). CDR3: CAWTSRGLDTQYF. CDR3 in DNA: TGTGCCTGGACCTCCCGGGGGTTAGATACGCAGTATTTT.

The V and J genes are TRBV5-4 and TRBJ2-1; D is possibly TRBD2 (6 bases). V was clipped by 0 bases and J by 8 bases, with 9 bases between them. Germline-derived CDR1 and CDR2 are SGHNT and YYREEE (reference sequence). The CDR3 is 13 amino acids. Written as DNA, the CDR3 is TGTGCCAGCAGCTTGGCCGGGAGTTATGAGCAGTTCTTC. It translates to CASSLAGSYEQFF.

V is TRBV7-2 and J is TRBJ2-1; D gene uncertain. The CDR3 is made up of 11 amino acids. V lost 5 bases to trimming and J lost 12 bases, with 11 bases between them. Germline CDR1 is SGHTA and CDR2 is FQGNSA. CDR3 DNA sequence: TGTGCCAGCAGCGCGAGGCCCTGGCAGTTCTTC. Translation: CASSARPWQFF.